Listed here is a single TCR beta chain. Its antigen is currently unknown. Produced via immunoSEQ multiplex PCR; TCRdb's table is partial and in-frame only. The sample has 80,000 to 100,000 clones; around 80% are singletons. The sample originates from a study of glioma-infiltrating T cells after dendritic cell vaccination. Whole-study context: Patients had newly diagnosed or recurrent glioblastoma and received dendritic cell vaccines.

As for time point: after dendritic cell vaccination, including at tumor progression/relapse. CDR3 length: 15 residues. Germline lookup yields CDR1 MNHNS and CDR2 SASEGT. Trimming took 5 bases from V and 6 from J; bases not matched to a gene: 9. Study-wide results and caveats: The cohort had few patients with full blood and tumor sets.

The sequencing used blood, collected after dendritic cell vaccination. This sequence originates from a human donor with glioblastoma. The chain is built from TRBV6-1 and TRBJ1-2; 10 positions match TRBD1. Here the CDR3 DNA reads TGTGCCAGCAGTCCACTCGGGGGACAGGGGCATGGCTACACCTTC. Translation gives CASSPLGGQGHGYTF.